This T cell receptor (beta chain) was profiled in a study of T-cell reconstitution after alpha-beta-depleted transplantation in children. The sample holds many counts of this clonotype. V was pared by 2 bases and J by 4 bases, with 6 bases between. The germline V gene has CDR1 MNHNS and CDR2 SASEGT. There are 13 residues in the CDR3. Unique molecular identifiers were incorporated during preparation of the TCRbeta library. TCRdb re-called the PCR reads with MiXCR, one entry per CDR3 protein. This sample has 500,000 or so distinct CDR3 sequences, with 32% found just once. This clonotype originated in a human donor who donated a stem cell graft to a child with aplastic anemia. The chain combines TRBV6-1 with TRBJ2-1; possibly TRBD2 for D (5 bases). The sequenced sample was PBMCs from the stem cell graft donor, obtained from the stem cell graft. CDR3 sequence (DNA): TGTGCCAGCAGTGAAACGGGGTACAATGAGCAGTTCTTC. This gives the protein CASSETGYNEQFF.